The 14 T cell receptor beta chains listed next were all sequenced from one sample in a study of T cells in Graves' hyperthyroidism and ophthalmopathy. What was amplified from RNA transcripts were TCR beta CDR3 regions. HTBI primers drove first-round RT-PCR of the TCR CDR3. A single record per CDR3 protein comes from TCRdb applying MiXCR to the multiplex PCR reads. The table shows just over 550,000 distinct CDR3 sequences, with 40% to 55% occurring only once. The sample taken for sequencing was peripheral blood or thyroid tissue (not recorded which). The receptor set was obtained from a woman aged 18-29 years with Graves' hyperthyroidism.

This clonotype was observed a few times. The chain is built from TRBV29-1 and TRBJ2-2; 7 positions match TRBD1. This CDR3 contains 13 residues. CDR1 SQVTM and CDR2 ANQGSEA come from the germline V gene. The junction had 6 bases not matched to a gene; V was cut back by 5 bases and J by 6 bases. Here the CDR3 DNA reads TGCAGCGTTTGTCCCGGGACAGCCGGGGAGCTGTTTTTT. Residues: CSVCPGTAGELFF.

This rearrangement joins TRBV5-5 to TRBJ2-2; no clear D gene. The V gene's germline CDR1 is SGHKS and CDR2 YYEKEE (reference sequence). Trimming removed 4 bases at V and 5 bases at J, with 12 bases between. The CDR3 covers 14 residues. Here the CDR3 reads CASSPSLGTGELFF. CDR3 bases: TGTGCCAGCAGCCCCTCCCTAGGAACCGGGGAGCTGTTTTTT. The entire variable domain, with the rest obtained from reference TRBV5-5 and TRBJ2-2, is as follows: DAGVTQSPTHLIKTRGQQVTLRCSPISGHKSVSWYQQVLGQGPQFIFQYYEKEERGRGNFPDRFSARQFPNYSSELNVNALLLGDSALYLCASSPSLGTGELFFGEGSRLTVL.

CDR3 DNA sequence: TGCGCCAGCAGCCTACGATGGGACAGCCTGTTGCGGGACACTGAAGCTTTCTTT. Its translation is CASSLRWDSLLRDTEAFF. This chain uses TRBV4-1 with TRBJ1-1; TRBD1 matches 7 bases. The length of the CDR3 is 18 residues. V was clipped by 4 bases and J by 3 bases; unmatched bases: 17. Germline V gene data show CDR1 as MGHRA and CDR2 as YSYEKL.

The CDR3 is CASSPLAGQGQETQYF. The DNA for the CDR3 is TGTGCCAGCAGCCCCCTAGCGGGACAGGGGCAAGAGACCCAGTACTTC. The chain is built from TRBV11-1 and TRBJ2-5; perhaps TRBD1 as D (10 bases). The germline V gene has CDR1 SGHAT and CDR2 FQDESV (reference sequence). Deletions cut 5 bases from V and 2 bases from J, with 18 bases between. This CDR3 is built from 16 residues.

V and J are TRBV29-1 and TRBJ2-5, with 8 bases lining up with TRBD2. The CDR3 has 14 amino acids. The V and J ends lost 6 bases and 6 bases, in that order; junction bases with no gene match: 12. Germline values: CDR1 SQVTM, CDR2 ANQGSEA. CDR3 DNA sequence: TGCAGCGTGCCCCGAGCGGGAGATGTAAAGACCCAGTACTTC. Encoded protein: CSVPRAGDVKTQYF.

There are a few counts of this clonotype. The CDR3 protein is CSARDPGSYEQYF. DNA of the CDR3: TGCAGTGCTAGAGATCCTGGATCCTACGAGCAGTACTTC. This rearrangement joins TRBV20-1 to TRBJ2-7; D remains ambiguous. The CDR3 is 13 residues long. Trimming took 0 bases from V and 1 from J, leaving 7 bases between them. Germline V gene sequence: CDR1 DFQATT, CDR2 SNEGSKA (reference sequence).

This clonotype has at least ten counts. This chain connects TRBV7-9 to TRBJ1-6; no reliable D call. With 5 bases removed from V and 9 bases from J, the gap between germline ends came to 14 bases. The CDR3 sequence is 14 residues long. Germline CDR1 reads SEHNR; CDR2 reads FQNEAQ (reference sequence). The CDR3: CASSPSTAASPLHF. The CDR3 DNA follows: TGTGCCAGCAGCCCCAGCACGGCGGCTTCACCCCTCCACTTT. Looking up the rest from reference TRBV7-9 and TRBJ1-6 gives the full variable domain: DTGVSQNPRHKITKRGQNVTFRCDPISEHNRLYWYRQTLGQGPEFLTYFQNEAQLEKSRLLSDRFSAERPKGSFSTLEIQRTEQGDSAMYLCASSPSTAASPLHFGNGTRLTVT.

To note about this clonotype: A much larger clone sits a single nucleotide away, making a read error possible. The chain employs TRBV4-1 and TRBJ1-1, with 8 bases aligning to TRBD1. Trimming took 1 base from V and 1 from J; bases not matched to a gene: 2. The germline gives CDR1 MGHRA, CDR2 YSYEKL. CDR3 size: 15 residues. The CDR3 DNA is TGCGCCAGCAGCCAAGGAGGACAGGGGAACACTGAAGCTTTCTTT. As protein: CASSQGGQGNTEAFF.

The chain couples TRBV29-1 to TRBJ2-7, with D tentatively TRBD1 (5 bases). This CDR3 comprises 13 residues. The germline CDR1 and CDR2 sequences are SQVTM and ANQGSEA. The V and J ends lost 5 bases and 4 bases respectively, with 15 bases between them. Written as DNA, the CDR3 is TGCAGCGTTAGGGGCAGGGATCTTTACGAGCAGTACTTC. Its protein product is CSVRGRDLYEQYF.

The gene calls are TRBV7-9 and TRBJ1-5; D possibly corresponds to TRBD1 (6 bases). V lost 5 bases and J lost 6, with 23 bases in between. Germline values: CDR1 SEHNR, CDR2 FQNEAQ (reference sequence). CDR3 size: 17 residues. CDR3 sequence (DNA): TGTGCCAGCAGCCTTAGCGGGGGCCCACCGGAACGTCAGCCCCAGCATTTT. It specifies CASSLSGGPPERQPQHF.

In regard to this clonotype: Without the conserved terminal phenylalanine or tryptophan, this CDR3 likely stems from a read error. The chain uses TRBV7-2 and TRBJ1-3, with D uncertain. CDR3 length equals 14 residues. The germline V and J ends were trimmed by 5 bases and 0 bases, with 8 bases remaining between them. Germline CDR1 reads SGHTA; CDR2 reads FQGNSA. For the CDR3, the DNA is TGTGCCAGCAGCCAACACAACTCTGGAAACACCATATATCTT. This sequence encodes CASSQHNSGNTIYL.

The chain uses TRBV6-6 and TRBJ2-5, with 10 nucleotides matching TRBD1. This CDR3 is 14 amino acids long. The germline gives CDR1 MNHNY, CDR2 SVGAGI (reference sequence). V lost 4 bases to trimming and J lost 6 bases; unmatched junction nucleotides: 5. The CDR3 region is CASSLTGGVKTQYF. The CDR3, as DNA: TGTGCCAGCAGTTTGACAGGGGGCGTGAAGACCCAGTACTTC.

V usage is TRBV6-2 or TRBV6-3 and J usage is TRBJ2-5; D is perhaps TRBD2 (6 bases). Germline assignment: CDR1 MNHEY and CDR2 SVGEGT. CDR3 length: 15 amino acids. V was pared by 5 bases and J by 3 bases, with 16 bases between. DNA for the CDR3: TGTGCCAGCAGTGCAGGAGGGGTCCCGAAAGAGACCCAGTACTTC. Protein product: CASSAGGVPKETQYF.

The V call is TRBV2, the J call TRBJ1-2; D gene uncertain. Per the germline V gene, CDR1 is SNHLY and CDR2 is FYNNEI. The CDR3 loop spans 13 amino acids. V was pared by 4 bases and J by 6 bases, with 12 bases between. The CDR3 here is CASSVGVMDGYTF. CDR3 coding DNA: TGTGCCAGCAGTGTCGGTGTGATGGATGGCTACACCTTC.